The following is a TCR beta chain sequence with its context. This record comes from a study of cytomegalovirus exposure and HLA in healthy donors. CDR1 and CDR2 from the germline V gene are MNHEY and SVGAGI. This CDR3 spans 16 amino acids. Trimming took 0 bases from V and 4 from J, leaving 13 bases between them. The PCR ran on 60 Vbeta and 13 Jbeta primers. The table came from immunoSEQ multiplex PCR; TCRdb's copy has only in-frame clones and leaves some out. The repertoire table contains tens of thousands of clones. V is TRBV6-5 and J is TRBJ1-3; unclear D gene. The sequence derives from a man aged 50 or older in good health and CMV-seronegative. The source material was PBMCs. The DNA for the CDR3 is TGTGCCAGCAGTTACTCAACCCCCTCGGGGGGAAACACCATATATTTT. Its translation: CASSYSTPSGGNTIYF.